These 18 T cell receptor beta chains originate from one sample sequenced in a study of cytomegalovirus exposure and HLA in healthy donors. Amplification used 60 Vbeta primers and 13 Jbeta primers. Clones were sequenced by immunoSEQ multiplex PCR, and TCRdb holds only the in-frame ones, with some missing. This table holds 150,000 to 200,000 clones, more than 70% found once. Specimen: PBMCs. The receptors shown here come from a woman aged 40-49 years in good health and CMV-seropositive.

This clone was seen a handful of times. The CDR3 sequence is CASSPGGSYQPQHF. CDR3 nucleotide sequence: TGTGCCAGCAGTCCGGGCGGGAGCTATCAGCCCCAGCATTTT. The chain carries TRBV28 and TRBJ1-5, with D hard to call. CDR3 length equals 14 residues. The germline gives CDR1 MDHEN, CDR2 SYDVKM. Trimming removed 5 bases at V and 5 bases at J, with 13 bases between.

A few counts support this clone. The chain is built from TRBV5-5 and TRBJ2-7; 14 bases are shared with TRBD2. CDR1 and CDR2 from the germline V gene are SGHKS and YYEKEE (reference sequence). The CDR3 extends over 16 amino acids. V was clipped by 4 bases and J by 7 bases; unmatched bases: 10. CDR3 DNA sequence: TGTGCCAGCAGCCCTAGACCGGGACTAGCGGGAGAGGAGCAGTACTTC. Protein product: CASSPRPGLAGEEQYF.

The sample holds a few counts of this clone. The genes are TRBV2 and TRBJ2-6; TRBD1 might be the D (5 bases). The CDR3 is 17 residues long. The germline gives CDR1 SNHLY, CDR2 FYNNEI. Trimming took off 1 base at V and 1 base at J, with 11 bases between the two ends. The CDR3 sequence is CASSEGLKGSGANVLTF. The CDR3 nucleotides read TGTGCCAGCAGTGAAGGTCTTAAGGGGTCTGGGGCCAACGTCCTGACTTTC.

This clone turned up a few times. The gene calls are TRBV9 and TRBJ2-7; maybe TRBD1 (6 bases). The length of the CDR3 is 16 residues. V lost 3 bases and J 5 bases, leaving 21 bases between the germline ends. Germline V CDR1 and CDR2: SGDLS, YYNGEE. CDR3 nucleotides: TGTGCCAGCAGCGCGAGCCCGGGAAACAGGGCTCACGAGCAGTACTTC. Protein: CASSASPGNRAHEQYF. Together with reference TRBV9 and TRBJ2-7, the CDR3 gives the full variable domain: DSGVTQTPKHLITATGQRVTLRCSPRSGDLSVYWYQQSLDQGLQFLIQYYNGEERAKGNILERFSAQQFPDLHSELNLSSLELGDSALYFCASSASPGNRAHEQYFGPGTRLTVT.

The chain has TRBV6-4 and TRBJ2-3; 7 nucleotides match TRBD2. V was pared by 6 bases and J by 4 bases, with 16 bases of the junction left unmatched. CDR1 MRHNA and CDR2 SNTAGT come from the germline V gene. The CDR3 contains 17 residues. CDR3 bases: TGTGCCAGCAGGGACAAATGGGCGGGAGCAGGAGCAGATACGCAGTATTTT. As protein: CASRDKWAGAGADTQYF.

This clone came up a few times. V gene TRBV28 combines with J gene TRBJ1-2, with 8 positions matching TRBD1. The V and J ends lost 6 bases and 1 base, in that order; junction bases with no gene match: 10. There are 16 residues in the CDR3. Germline V gene data show CDR1 as MDHEN and CDR2 as SYDVKM. The CDR3 loop reads CASRLTGARVNYGYTF. CDR3 coding DNA: TGTGCCAGCAGACTGACAGGGGCGAGAGTTAACTATGGCTACACCTTC.

The gene calls are TRBV7-3 and TRBJ1-2; D ambiguous. This CDR3 has 14 amino acids. CDR1 and CDR2 (germline): SGHTA, FQGTGA. Trimming stripped 0 bases from V and 6 bases from J, with 11 bases between. The CDR3 region has the DNA TGTGCCAGCAGCTTAACAGGGAGGAGCGATGGCTACACCTTC. This translates into CASSLTGRSDGYTF.

V is TRBV10-3 and J is TRBJ1-3, with a tentative D call TRBD1 (5 bases). This CDR3 contains 15 residues. V lost 3 bases and J 0 bases, leaving 9 bases between the germline ends. The V gene's germline CDR1 is ENHRY and CDR2 SYGVKD. Here the CDR3 reads CAISDPGNSGNTIYF. DNA of the CDR3: TGTGCCATCAGTGACCCAGGGAACTCTGGAAACACCATATATTTT.

The chain joins TRBV19 to TRBJ1-1; 12 nucleotides line up with TRBD1. With V trimmed by 8 bases and J by 0 bases, 7 bases remained unmatched. The CDR3 is 16 amino acids. In germline, CDR1 is LNHDA, CDR2 SQIVND (reference sequence). In DNA, the CDR3 is TGTGCCAGTGGGACAGGGGGCATGAGGGTGAACACTGAAGCTTTCTTT. Protein: CASGTGGMRVNTEAFF.

This clone appeared a few times. The junction departs from germline at one end; a sequencing error may be responsible. The rearrangement uses TRBV6-9 and TRBJ2-5, with 8 bases aligning to TRBD2. Germline V gene data show CDR1 as MNHGY and CDR2 as SVAAGI. The CDR3 loop spans 16 amino acids. CDR3 loop: CASSYSSGGPQKTQYF. The CDR3 region has the DNA TGTGCCAGCAGTTATTCGTCGGGAGGGCCCCAAAAGACCCAGTACTTC.

V usage is TRBV25-1 and J usage is TRBJ1-6; no reliable D call. With 4 bases removed from V and 9 bases from J, the gap between germline ends came to 16 bases. The CDR3 has 15 amino acids. CDR1 and CDR2 from the germline V gene are MGHDK and SYGVNS. The chain's CDR3 is CASSVSLVYGSPLHF. The DNA of the CDR3 is TGTGCCAGCAGTGTTAGCCTGGTATATGGTTCACCCCTCCACTTT.

The chain recombines TRBV6-1 with TRBJ2-5, with D possibly TRBD2 on 5 matching bases. The J call is in doubt because the DNA end fits TRBJ2-7 better. The length of the CDR3 is 14 residues. Germline lookup yields CDR1 MNHNS and CDR2 SASEGT. In DNA, the CDR3 is TGTGCCAGTACCCTGCGACTAAGCTCCTACGAGCAGTACTTC. Amino acid sequence: CASTLRLSSYEQYF.

This clone was seen once. The V and J genes are TRBV2 and TRBJ2-7; 15 bases map to TRBD2. V gave up 9 bases and J gave up 4 bases; unmatched junction bases: 1. This CDR3 has 13 residues. Germline lookup yields CDR1 SNHLY and CDR2 FYNNEI. The CDR3 here is CARGLAGGYEQYF. CDR3 in DNA: TGTGCCAGGGGACTAGCGGGGGGATACGAGCAGTACTTC.

The chain links TRBV6-1 to TRBJ1-3, with 10 bases lining up with TRBD1. Germline V CDR1 and CDR2: MNHNS, SASEGT. This CDR3 region has 15 residues. The V and J ends lost 3 bases and 5 bases, in that order; junction bases with no gene match: 4. The DNA for the CDR3 is TGTGCCAGCAGTGAGTGGGACAGGGGACGAAACACCATATATTTT. Protein sequence: CASSEWDRGRNTIYF.

This chain connects TRBV5-1 to TRBJ1-1; no reliable D call. V lost 7 bases and J 5 bases, leaving 15 bases between the germline ends. CDR1 and CDR2 (germline): SGHRS, YFSETQ. CDR3 length: 13 residues. Here the CDR3 reads CASHGQKRTEAFF. In DNA, the CDR3 is TGCGCCAGCCATGGGCAAAAAAGAACTGAAGCTTTCTTT.

V usage is TRBV19 and J usage is TRBJ2-5; weak D call: TRBD1 (6 bases). Germline CDR1 and CDR2: LNHDA and SQIVND (reference sequence). This CDR3 has 13 residues. V lost 6 bases and J lost 4, with 12 bases in between. CDR3 loop: CASRTGERETQYF. The CDR3, as DNA: TGTGCCAGTAGGACAGGCGAAAGAGAGACCCAGTACTTC.

This clone has a handful of counts. This sequence joins TRBV28 and TRBJ2-1; 9 bases are shared with TRBD1. Trimming removed 6 bases from V and 10 bases from J; junction bases left unmatched: 10. This CDR3 region has 14 residues. From germline, CDR1 is MDHEN and CDR2 SYDVKM. The chain's CDR3 is CASSGWTGEREQFF. For the CDR3, the DNA is TGTGCCAGCAGCGGATGGACAGGGGAAAGGGAGCAGTTCTTC.

The rearrangement uses TRBV27 and TRBJ1-1, with 12 bases identical to TRBD1. The CDR3 loop spans 17 amino acids. Trimming removed 2 bases from V and 4 bases from J; junction bases left unmatched: 8. Germline V gene sequence: CDR1 MNHEY, CDR2 SMNVEV (reference sequence). The CDR3 DNA reads TGTGCCAGCAGTTTAAGAATGGGACAGGGGGCGGGCACTGAAGCTTTCTTT. It yields the protein CASSLRMGQGAGTEAFF.